The next 7 T cell receptor beta chains were all read from a single sample in a study of shared clonotypes between healthy human individuals. Produced via immunoSEQ multiplex PCR; TCRdb's table is partial and in-frame only. Of millions of clones in the sample, about 92% were seen once. Specimen: naive CD4+ T cells sorted from blood. Stated subset: CD45RA+ positively selected. The receptors here all came from a young man in good health.

This chain uses TRBV29-1 with TRBJ2-7, with a possible D match to TRBD1 (5 bases). V lost 3 bases and J lost 4, with 16 bases in between. Germline CDR1 reads SQVTM; CDR2 reads ANQGSEA. The CDR3 is 14 amino acids. The CDR3 is CSVDVGPGPYEQYF. CDR3 DNA: TGCAGCGTTGACGTTGGGCCAGGGCCTTACGAGCAGTACTTC.

The V and J genes are TRBV14 and TRBJ1-1; no clear D. This CDR3 is 12 amino acids long. The V end was cut by 6 bases, the J end by 4 bases, with 9 bases between. Germline-derived CDR1 and CDR2 are SGHDN and FVKESK. The CDR3 loop is CASRQSGTEAFF. The CDR3 DNA follows: TGTGCCAGCAGGCAGTCGGGCACTGAAGCTTTCTTT.

This clone was detected once. The V and J genes are TRBV5-1 and TRBJ2-7; D is perhaps TRBD1 (5 bases). Trimming stripped 3 bases from V and 9 bases from J, with 13 bases between. The CDR3 has 12 residues. Germline V lookup: CDR1 SGHRS, CDR2 YFSETQ. In DNA form, the CDR3 reads TGCGCCAGCAGCTCAGATCTTCAGGGGCAGTACTTC. Translation gives CASSSDLQGQYF.

The chain combines TRBV6-1 with TRBJ1-2; TRBD1 is a possible D gene (5 bases). Trimming stripped 7 bases from V and 7 bases from J, with 16 bases between. The CDR3 has 13 residues. Germline V gene data show CDR1 as MNHNS and CDR2 as SASEGT. DNA for the CDR3: TGTGCCAGCAAAATGGCGGGGGTCGCTGGCTACACCTTC. Translation: CASKMAGVAGYTF.

V usage is TRBV2 and J usage is TRBJ1-2; tentative D call: TRBD1 (5 bases). Trimming pared 8 bases from V and 2 bases from J, leaving 12 bases between. There are 13 residues in the CDR3. CDR1 and CDR2 from the germline V gene are SNHLY and FYNNEI. The CDR3 nucleotides read TGTGCCAGCCGCGAGACAGAAAACTATGGCTACACCTTC. Encoded protein: CASRETENYGYTF.

Comment on this clone: The identical CDR3 is also encoded by other nucleotide sequences in the sample. The V and J genes are TRBV29-1 and TRBJ2-7; 8 positions match TRBD1. The CDR3 has 12 residues. From germline, CDR1 is SQVTM and CDR2 ANQGSEA. After removal of 4 bases from V and 2 bases from J, the junction contained 1 base not matched to a gene. CDR3 in DNA: TGCAGCGTTGGGGACAGGACCTACGAGCAGTACTTC. Translation gives CSVGDRTYEQYF.

The rearrangement uses TRBV7-3 and TRBJ2-1; D not resolved. From germline, CDR1 is SGHTA and CDR2 FQGTGA. The CDR3 runs to 15 residues. The ends were cut back, 5 bases at V and 4 bases at J, with 15 bases in the middle. This CDR3 reads CASSGPSLGYNEQFF. CDR3 DNA: TGTGCCAGCAGCGGGCCTTCCCTGGGGTACAATGAGCAGTTCTTC.